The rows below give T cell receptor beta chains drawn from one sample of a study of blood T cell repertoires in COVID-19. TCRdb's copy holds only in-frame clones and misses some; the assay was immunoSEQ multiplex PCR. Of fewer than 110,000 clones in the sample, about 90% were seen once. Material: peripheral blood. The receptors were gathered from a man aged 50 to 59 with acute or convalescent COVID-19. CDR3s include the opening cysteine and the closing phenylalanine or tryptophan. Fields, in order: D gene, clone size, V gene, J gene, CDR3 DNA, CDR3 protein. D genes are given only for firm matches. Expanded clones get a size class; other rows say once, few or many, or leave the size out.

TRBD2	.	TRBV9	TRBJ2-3	TGTGCCAGCAGCTCCGAGGCGGGGGGCCGGGGAGATACGCAGTATTTT	CASSSEAGGRGDTQYF
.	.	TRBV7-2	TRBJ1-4	TGTGCCAGCAGCTTAGTTCGGGGAACGGGTGAAAAACTGTTTTTT	CASSLVRGTGEKLFF
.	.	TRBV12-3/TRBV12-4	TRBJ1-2	TGTGCCAGCAGCTTTATCAACTATGGCTACACCTTC	CASSFINYGYTF
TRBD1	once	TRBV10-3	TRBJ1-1	TGTGCCATCAGTCGCCCGGCGGGGACAGGGCCGAACACTGAAGCTTTCTTT	CAISRPAGTGPNTEAFF
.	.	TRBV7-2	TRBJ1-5	TGTGCCAGCAGCTTATCGCGGCAGACCAATCAGCCCCAGCATTTT	CASSLSRQTNQPQHF
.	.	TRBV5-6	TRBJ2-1	TGTGCCAGCAGCTTGCTAGTGGAGGGAGAGCAGTTCTTC	CASSLLVEGEQFF
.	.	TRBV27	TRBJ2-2	TGTGCCAGCAGCCTCTCCTTCGGGACTCAAAGGAAAACCGGGGAGCTGTTTTTT	CASSLSFGTQRKTGELFF
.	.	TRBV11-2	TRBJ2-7	TGTGCCAGCAGCTACCACACGGGACATGGAGTGTACGAGCAGTACTTC	CASSYHTGHGVYEQYF
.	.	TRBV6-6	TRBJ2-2	TGTGCCAGCAGCTCACATACGAACACCGGGGAGCTGTTTTTT	CASSSHTNTGELFF
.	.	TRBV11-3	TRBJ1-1	TGTGCCAGCAGCTTAGTCCGGGGGTTGAACACTGAAGCTTTCTTT	CASSLVRGLNTEAFF
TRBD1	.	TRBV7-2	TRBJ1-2	TGTGCCAGCAGGGCCTATGGACAGGCGAATAATGGCTACACCTTC	CASRAYGQANNGYTF
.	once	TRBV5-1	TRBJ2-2	TGCGCCAGCAGCTTGACACAGGGCACCGGGGAGCTGTTTTTT	CASSLTQGTGELFF
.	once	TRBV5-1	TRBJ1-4	TGCGCCAGCAGCTTTAGACCGGGACAATCAACTAATGAAAAACTGTTTTTT	CASSFRPGQSTNEKLFF
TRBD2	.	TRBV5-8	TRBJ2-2	TGTGCCAGCTTACTAGCGGGGGGCCCGAACACCGGGGAGCTGTTTTTT	CASLLAGGPNTGELFF
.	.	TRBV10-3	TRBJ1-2	TGTGCCACACAGACAGCCGCTGGCGACTATGGCTACACCTTC	CATQTAAGDYGYTF
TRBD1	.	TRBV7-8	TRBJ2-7	TGTGCCAGCAGCCCGAGCGGGGACAGGGCTCCCTACGAGCAGTACTTC	CASSPSGDRAPYEQYF
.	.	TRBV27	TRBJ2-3	TGTGCCAGCAGTTCGCTAGCGTCCTATACGCAGTATTTT	CASSSLASYTQYF
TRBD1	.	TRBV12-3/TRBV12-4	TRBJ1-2	TGTGCCAGCAGTTTGGACAGGGTTGGCTACACCTTC	CASSLDRVGYTF
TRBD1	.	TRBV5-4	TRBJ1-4	TGTGCCAGCAGCTTGGGACAGGGACGCAATGAAAAACTGTTTTTT	CASSLGQGRNEKLFF
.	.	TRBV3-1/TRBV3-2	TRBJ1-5	TGTGCCAGCAGCCAAGATTCAGGGTCTGTGCAGCCCCAGCATTTT	CASSQDSGSVQPQHF
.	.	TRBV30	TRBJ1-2	TGTGCCTGGAGTGCACAGGGTCTGGACGGCTACACCTTC	CAWSAQGLDGYTF
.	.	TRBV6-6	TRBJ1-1	TGTGCCAGCACTCCCCCGCCGGGTATTGAAGCTTTCTTT	CASTPPPGIEAFF
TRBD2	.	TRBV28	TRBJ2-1	TGTGCCAGCAGTTTCTCGGGACTAGCCGCCTACAATGAGCAGTTCTTC	CASSFSGLAAYNEQFF
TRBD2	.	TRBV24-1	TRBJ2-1	TGTGCCACCAGTGATCCTACTAAGAGCGGGGGGGCCCATGAGCAGTTCTTC	CATSDPTKSGGAHEQFF
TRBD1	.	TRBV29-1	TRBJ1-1	TGCAGCGGTTGGACAGGGGGTAAAAGAGCTTTCTTT	CSGWTGGKRAFF
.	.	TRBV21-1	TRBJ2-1	TGTGCCAGCAGCGTAAACAGGAGAAGCTCCTACAATGAGCAGTTCTTC	CASSVNRRSSYNEQFF
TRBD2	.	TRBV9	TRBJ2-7	TGTGCCAGCAGCGTAGCAGGGACTACCTACGAGCAGTACTTC	CASSVAGTTYEQYF
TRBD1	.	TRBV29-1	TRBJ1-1	TGCAGCGTTGAGGACGGACAGGGGAACACTGAAGCTTTCTTT	CSVEDGQGNTEAFF
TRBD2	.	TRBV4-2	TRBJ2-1	TGTGCCAGCAGCCAAGATTCGAGCGGGGGCCACAATGAGCAGTTCTTC	CASSQDSSGGHNEQFF
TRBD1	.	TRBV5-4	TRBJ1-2	TGTGCCAGCAGCTTGGATCCCCGACAGGGTGGCAACTATGGCTACACCTTC	CASSLDPRQGGNYGYTF
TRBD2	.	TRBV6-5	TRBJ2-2	TGTGCCAGCAGGCGGGGGGCGGCCGGGGAGCTGTTTTTT	CASRRGAAGELFF
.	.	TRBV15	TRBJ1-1	TGTGCCACCAGCCAAGACAGGCTCCCGAACACTGAAGCTTTCTTT	CATSQDRLPNTEAFF
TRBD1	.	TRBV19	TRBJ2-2	TGTGCCAGTCGGACAGGAGCGAACACCGGGGAGCTGTTTTTT	CASRTGANTGELFF
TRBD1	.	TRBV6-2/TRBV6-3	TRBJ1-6	TGTGCCAGCAGTAACCCCGGGACAGGGACCTATAATTCACCCCTCCACTTT	CASSNPGTGTYNSPLHF
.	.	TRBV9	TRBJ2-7	TGTGCCAGCAGCGACCGGACGGCGGGGGAGCAGTACTTC	CASSDRTAGEQYF
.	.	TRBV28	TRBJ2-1	TGTGCCAGCATCCCCGAGAGTTTGTCCAATGAGCAGTTCTTC	CASIPESLSNEQFF
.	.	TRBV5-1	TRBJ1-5	TGCGCCAGCAGCTTAACAGGTAGCAATCAGCCCCAGCATTTT	CASSLTGSNQPQHF
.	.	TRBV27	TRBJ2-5	TGTGCCAGCAGTAGAGTTGGCAGGAAAGAGACCCAGTACTTC	CASSRVGRKETQYF
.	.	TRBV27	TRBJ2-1	TGTGCCAGCAGGGGGGGGCAGGGTGTGGGAGATGAGCAGTTCTTC	CASRGGQGVGDEQFF
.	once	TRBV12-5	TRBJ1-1	TGTGCTAGTGGTTTGGTAGTAGGGGAGGCCACTGAAGCTTTCTTT	CASGLVVGEATEAFF
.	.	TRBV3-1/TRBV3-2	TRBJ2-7	TGTGCCAGCAGGGGCCCGTGGCCATACGAGCAGTACTTC	CASRGPWPYEQYF
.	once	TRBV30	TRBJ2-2	TGTGCCTGGAGTCCCCTTTCCGGGGAGCTGTTTTTT	CAWSPLSGELFF
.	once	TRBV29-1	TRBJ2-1	TGCAGCGTTGAAGCACAGCAACCCTTCAATGAGCAGTTCTTC	CSVEAQQPFNEQFF
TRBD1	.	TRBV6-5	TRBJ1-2	TGTGCCAGCAGCTCCGGGACAGTTTCTAACTATGGCTACACCTTC	CASSSGTVSNYGYTF
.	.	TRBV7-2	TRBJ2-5	TGTGCCAGCAGCTTAGATGGGCGGGGACAAGAGACCCAGTACTTC	CASSLDGRGQETQYF
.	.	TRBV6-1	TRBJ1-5	TGTGCCAGCAGTGCCTCACGACAGACCCATAGCAATCAGCCCCAGCATTTT	CASSASRQTHSNQPQHF
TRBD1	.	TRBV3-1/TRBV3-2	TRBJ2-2	TGTGCCAGCAGCCCGGGACAGCCAAGGAACACCGGGGAGCTGTTTTTT	CASSPGQPRNTGELFF
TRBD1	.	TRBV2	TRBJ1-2	TGTGCCAGCAGTGAAGGACAGGGGGCCAACTATGGCTACACCTTC	CASSEGQGANYGYTF
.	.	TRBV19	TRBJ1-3	TGTGCCAGTAGTCTCCTAGGGGGGGCACGAAACACCATATATTTT	CASSLLGGARNTIYF
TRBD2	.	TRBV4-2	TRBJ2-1	TGTGCCAGCAGCCAAGGTGACGGGACTAGCGGGGCCTATGAGCAGTTCTTC	CASSQGDGTSGAYEQFF